These 26 T cell receptor beta chains were all obtained from the same sample, sequenced in a study of control samples from healthy donors and cancer patients. Generated by immunoSEQ multiplex PCR, the TCRdb table keeps only in-frame clones and is missing some. The sample yields about 130,000 clones, about 93% seen once. Material: PBMCs. All receptors derive from a man aged 55 to 69 with colorectal cancer.

The CDR3 DNA reads as TGTGCCAGTAGTTACCGGGGACAGCCTAACTATGGCTACACCTTC. It codes for CASSYRGQPNYGYTF. The V call is TRBV19, the J call TRBJ1-2, with 7 bases fitting TRBD1. Trimming removed 5 bases from V and 0 bases from J; junction bases left unmatched: 6. CDR1 LNHDA and CDR2 SQIVND come from the germline V gene (reference sequence). This CDR3 has 15 amino acids.

The chain joins TRBV28 to TRBJ1-2, with 9 bases identical to TRBD1. V dropped 4 bases and J dropped 9; count of bases not matched to a gene: 12. The CDR3 length is 15 residues. Looked up from germline, CDR1 is MDHEN and CDR2 is SYDVKM. The CDR3 protein is CASSSPKLGQGRYTF. The CDR3 DNA is TGTGCCAGCAGTTCCCCCAAATTAGGACAGGGGCGCTACACCTTC.

This chain uses TRBV7-8 with TRBJ2-1; 11 bases line up with TRBD2. The length of the CDR3 is 19 residues. Trimming removed 5 bases from V and 0 bases from J; junction bases left unmatched: 12. Germline-derived CDR1 and CDR2 are SGHVS and FQNEAQ. The CDR3 DNA is TGTGCCAGCAGCCAGACGGCTAGCGGGGGGCTGAGCTCCTACAATGAGCAGTTCTTC. Its protein is CASSQTASGGLSSYNEQFF.

This chain joins TRBV30 and TRBJ1-2; D call uncertain. This CDR3 contains 13 residues. V was clipped by 0 bases and J by 8 bases, with 13 bases between them. Germline V gives CDR1 GTSNPN, CDR2 SVGIG (reference sequence). CDR3 amino acids: CAWSVSRPGGYTF. In nucleotides, the CDR3 is TGTGCCTGGAGTGTCTCACGGCCCGGGGGCTACACCTTC. The variable domain in full, with the rest retrieved from reference TRBV30 and TRBJ1-2, is SQTIHQWPATLVQPVGSPLSLECTVEGTSNPNLYWYRQAAGRGLQLLFYSVGIGQISSEVPQNLSASRPQDRQFILSSKKLLLSDSGFYLCAWSVSRPGGYTFGSGTRLTVV.

The rearrangement uses TRBV5-4 and TRBJ2-4, with a tentative D call TRBD1 (5 bases). Germline assignment: CDR1 SGHNT and CDR2 YYREEE (reference sequence). V lost 0 bases and J lost 8, with 15 bases in between. The CDR3 sequence is 15 residues long. CDR3 sequence reads: CASSLAAGSLDIQYF. The CDR3 coding sequence is TGTGCCAGCAGCTTGGCCGCAGGGTCGTTAGACATTCAGTACTTC.

The rearrangement links TRBV7-9 to TRBJ2-7, with TRBD1 as a possible D gene (6 bases). CDR3 length equals 12 residues. From germline, CDR1 is SEHNR and CDR2 FQNEAQ (reference sequence). Deletions cut 3 bases from V and 5 bases from J, with 8 bases between. The CDR3 reads CASSFQGNEQYF. DNA of the CDR3: TGTGCCAGCAGCTTTCAGGGGAACGAGCAGTACTTC.

The chain links TRBV7-2 to TRBJ2-4; D perhaps matches TRBD2 (5 bases). The length of the CDR3 is 17 residues. Germline-derived CDR1 and CDR2 are SGHTA and FQGNSA. The V gene lost 2 bases and the J gene lost 5 bases, with 19 bases spanning the gap. The CDR3 sequence: CASSLLALLATENIQYF. The CDR3 DNA sequence: TGTGCCAGCAGCTTATTAGCCCTCCTAGCAACGGAAAACATTCAGTACTTC.

The chain recombines TRBV18 with TRBJ1-1, with 9 nucleotides matching TRBD1. The germline V gene has CDR1 KGHSH and CDR2 LQKENI. The length of the CDR3 is 18 residues. V shed 8 bases, J shed 3 bases, and the junction held 19 bases outside the gene matches. CDR3 protein: CASTHRVPGTGLDTEAFF. The CDR3 region has the DNA TGTGCCAGCACTCACCGAGTCCCCGGGACAGGGCTGGACACTGAAGCTTTCTTT.

The chain couples TRBV30 to TRBJ1-3, with TRBD1 as a possible D gene (6 bases). V dropped 5 bases and J dropped 0 bases, with 17 bases sitting between them. The CDR3 extends over 16 amino acids. Germline V gene lookup returns CDR1 GTSNPN and CDR2 SVGIG (reference sequence). The CDR3 DNA sequence: TGTGCCTGGGAGAGGGGGACGCCAACCTCTGGAAACACCATATATTTT. Amino acid sequence: CAWERGTPTSGNTIYF.

The genes are TRBV2 and TRBJ2-1, with TRBD2 identical over 10 bases. This CDR3 contains 16 residues. The junction had 10 bases not matched to a gene; V was cut back by 3 bases and J by 8 bases. Germline-derived CDR1 and CDR2 are SNHLY and FYNNEI. This chain's CDR3 is CASSDERGGRFDEQFF. CDR3 nucleotides: TGTGCCAGCAGTGATGAGCGGGGGGGCCGATTCGATGAGCAGTTCTTC.

The J gene is TRBJ2-3, the V gene TRBV3-1 (or the pseudogene TRBV3-2); D unresolved. Trimming cost V 3 bases and J 3 bases, with 7 bases left between them. This CDR3 has 13 residues. CDR1 is LGHDT and CDR2 is YNNKEL in the germline V gene (reference sequence). DNA of the CDR3: TGTGCCAGCAGCCAGCAAGGAACAGATACGCAGTATTTT. This sequence encodes CASSQQGTDTQYF.

V usage is TRBV2 and J usage is TRBJ2-6, with a tentative D call TRBD1 (5 bases). The CDR3 sequence is 16 residues long. The germline CDR1 and CDR2 sequences are SNHLY and FYNNEI. The V end was cut by 4 bases, the J end by 3 bases, with 13 bases between. The CDR3 DNA is TGTGCCAGCAGTGGAAAGGGGAATAGTGGGGCCAACGTCCTGACTTTC. Translated: CASSGKGNSGANVLTF.

The chain recombines TRBV6-6 with TRBJ1-4, with 7 positions matching TRBD1. Germline V gene lookup returns CDR1 MNHNY and CDR2 SVGAGI (reference sequence). V gave up 5 bases and J gave up 4 bases; unmatched junction bases: 1. The CDR3 has 13 residues. Here the CDR3 reads CASSGQVNEKLFF. The CDR3 DNA follows: TGTGCCAGCAGTGGACAGGTTAATGAAAAACTGTTTTTT.

The rearrangement uses TRBV20-1 and TRBJ1-5, with D possibly matching TRBD1 (5 bases). V lost 3 bases and J lost 2, with 8 bases in between. The length of the CDR3 is 13 residues. Looked up from germline, CDR1 is DFQATT and CDR2 is SNEGSKA (reference sequence). CDR3 loop: CSASRGGNQPQHF. For the CDR3, the DNA is TGCAGTGCTAGTAGGGGTGGCAATCAGCCCCAGCATTTT.

The V call is TRBV3-1 (or the pseudogene TRBV3-2), the J call TRBJ2-1; the D call may be TRBD1 or TRBD2 (5 bases each). The CDR3 loop spans 15 amino acids. Germline lookup yields CDR1 LGHDT and CDR2 YNNKEL (reference sequence). V was shortened by 1 base and J by 0 bases, with 7 bases between the two germline ends. The CDR3 region is CASSQGGSSYNEQFF. The DNA of the CDR3 is TGTGCCAGCAGCCAAGGGGGGAGCTCCTACAATGAGCAGTTCTTC.

The chain combines TRBV10-3 with TRBJ2-2; 7 nucleotides match TRBD1. Trimming cost V 11 bases and J 3 bases; bases outside gene matches: 3. Germline V lookup: CDR1 ENHRY, CDR2 SYGVKD. CDR3 length: 12 amino acids. The CDR3 region has the DNA TGTGCCGGCACAGGGGACACCGGGGAGCTGTTTTTT. It encodes CAGTGDTGELFF.

This clone was found a few times. The chain recombines TRBV5-1 with TRBJ2-7; 7 bases match TRBD2. With 2 bases clipped from V and 5 bases from J, the junction kept 16 bases outside the gene matches. The CDR3 covers 17 residues. The germline V gene encodes CDR1 SGHRS and CDR2 YFSETQ. Here the CDR3 DNA reads TGCGCCAGCAGCTTAGAAGGCAGCCTAGCGGCCGGGGACGAGCAGTACTTC. Translating gives CASSLEGSLAAGDEQYF.

This chain uses TRBV5-6 with TRBJ2-4; D perhaps matches TRBD2 (6 bases). CDR1 and CDR2 (germline): SGHDT, YYEEEE. Trimming stripped 0 bases from V and 6 bases from J, with 16 bases between. The CDR3 length is 16 residues. As DNA, the CDR3 is TGTGCCAGCAGCTTGGACGGTGTGGGGAGGCGAAACATTCAGTACTTC. This gives the protein CASSLDGVGRRNIQYF.

The CDR3 region has the DNA TGTGCCAGCAGCTTAGCCGCCAGAGCGGGGGGAGACACCGGGGAGCTGTTTTTT. Residues: CASSLAARAGGDTGELFF. The chain couples TRBV11-3 to TRBJ2-2; 9 nucleotides align to TRBD2. CDR1 SGHNT and CDR2 YENEEA come from the germline V gene. V lost 1 base, J lost 3 bases, and 9 bases stayed unmatched. The CDR3 is 18 residues long.

The chain uses TRBV28 and TRBJ1-4, with 12 bases that match TRBD1. This CDR3 is built from 18 residues. The germline V gene has CDR1 MDHEN and CDR2 SYDVKM. V lost 4 bases to trimming and J lost 4 bases; unmatched junction nucleotides: 10. The CDR3, as DNA: TGTGCCAGCAGTTCCGGGACAGGGGGCGGTTACGTTAATGAAAAACTGTTTTTT. Translating it yields CASSSGTGGGYVNEKLFF. The entire variable domain, with the rest obtained from reference TRBV28 and TRBJ1-4, is as follows: DVKVTQSSRYLVKRTGEKVFLECVQDMDHENMFWYRQDPGLGLRLIYFSYDVKMKEKGDIPEGYSVSREKKERFSLILESASTNQTSMYLCASSSGTGGGYVNEKLFFGSGTQLSVL.

This rearrangement joins TRBV19 to TRBJ1-2; D gene unclear. The germline V and J ends were trimmed by 5 bases and 2 bases, with 12 bases remaining between them. Germline V lookup: CDR1 LNHDA, CDR2 SQIVND (reference sequence). The CDR3 totals 14 residues. CDR3 DNA: TGTGCCAGTAGTCCTGGACTGGGCAACTATGGCTACACCTTC. Protein product: CASSPGLGNYGYTF.

The V gene is TRBV6-5, the J gene TRBJ2-3; D is perhaps TRBD1 or TRBD2 (5 bases each). The germline V gene has CDR1 MNHEY and CDR2 SVGAGI. There are 15 residues in the CDR3. V gave up 2 bases and J gave up 1 base, with 10 bases separating them. In DNA form, the CDR3 reads TGTGCCAGCAGTTACGGGACGGGTCGCACAGATACGCAGTATTTT. This gives the protein CASSYGTGRTDTQYF.

This rearrangement joins TRBV6-6 to TRBJ2-2, with D tentatively TRBD1 or TRBD2 (5 bases each). The CDR3 runs to 17 residues. Germline V gives CDR1 MNHNY, CDR2 SVGAGI (reference sequence). With 5 bases removed from V and 4 bases from J, the gap between germline ends came to 20 bases. The CDR3 DNA reads TGTGCCAGCAGTCTTCCGGGACCCGAACCCTCCACCGGGGAGCTGTTTTTT. This sequence encodes CASSLPGPEPSTGELFF.

CDR3 sequence reads: CATTGVRDRDHEQYF. The CDR3 nucleotides are TGTGCCACCACCGGGGTCCGGGACAGGGACCACGAGCAGTACTTC. This chain connects TRBV24-1 to TRBJ2-7; 9 positions agree with TRBD1. Unmatched junction bases numbered 12, after V lost 8 bases and J lost 5 bases. The CDR3 has 15 amino acids. Germline CDR1 reads KGHDR; CDR2 reads SFDVKD.

This chain connects TRBV20-1 to TRBJ1-2; no definite D call. Germline CDR1 is DFQATT and CDR2 is SNEGSKA (reference sequence). V lost 3 bases to trimming and J lost 0 bases, with 8 bases between them. This CDR3 contains 13 residues. The CDR3 sequence is CSASIVSNYGYTF. CDR3 nucleotide sequence: TGCAGTGCTAGTATCGTCTCTAACTATGGCTACACCTTC.

V usage is TRBV7-8 and J usage is TRBJ1-1; 9 nucleotides align to TRBD1. Germline V gene sequence: CDR1 SGHVS, CDR2 FQNEAQ. This CDR3 region has 16 residues. Germline trimming cut 2 bases from V and 1 base from J; bases unmatched to any gene: 5. CDR3 in DNA: TGTGCCAGCAGCTTAAGGCTGACAGGGGGGAACACTGAAGCTTTCTTT. Its translation: CASSLRLTGGNTEAFF.